Detailed here is one T cell receptor (beta chain). This record belongs to a study of blood T cell repertoires in COVID-19. Study summary: The study drew acute and convalescent COVID-19 samples from the United States, Italy and Spain. Sample material is recorded as cDNA or gDNA derived from T cells, B-cell-depleted T cells, or PBMCs.

In the original analysis: It was from reference gene primer amplification that nucleated cell counts were estimated. The method was immunoSEQ multiplex PCR; TCRdb's version includes in-frame clones alone and lacks a portion of them. That table gives V, J and clone size, and the DNA gave D and trimming. The table shows fewer than 200,000 clones, with 80% to 90% occurring only once. This CDR3 comprises 13 residues. Germline loops: CDR1 SGHNT, CDR2 YENEEA. V was shortened by 5 bases and J by 3 bases, with 10 bases between the two germline ends. The clonotype comes from a woman between 45 and 65 years old in a cohort exposed to, infected with or recovered from COVID-19 (not recorded which). The chain is built from TRBV11-3 and TRBJ1-1; D uncertain. Sequencing was performed on PBMCs or T cells enriched from blood (not recorded which). CDR3 bases: TGTGCCAGCAGCATCGGGGTCGACACTGAAGCTTTCTTT. Protein sequence: CASSIGVDTEAFF.